This T cell receptor beta chain was identified in a study of blood T cell repertoires in COVID-19. Looking at the study overall: PBMCs, B-cell-depleted T cells, or T cells provided the cDNA or gDNA that made up the material.

Using immunoSEQ multiplex PCR, the repertoire was profiled, and TCRdb retains in-frame clones only, with some absent. Of about 68,000 clones in the sample, around 91% are singletons; the top ten hold approximately 0.56%. Seattle enrolled patients during active infection and tracked them longitudinally. The TCR originated in a man aged 50 to 59 with COVID-19, enrolled during active disease. Sequencing was carried out using peripheral blood.

The CDR3 spells CASSIGDRGNSPLHF. The CDR3 bases are TGTGCCAGTAGTATCGGGGACAGGGGGAATTCACCCCTCCACTTT. The J gene is TRBJ1-6, the V gene TRBV19, with 11 bases fitting TRBD1. This CDR3 has 15 amino acids. V lost 3 bases to trimming and J lost 7 bases; unmatched junction nucleotides: 2. Germline CDR1 reads LNHDA; CDR2 reads SQIVND (reference sequence).